These T cell receptor beta chains were read from a single sample in a study of shared clonotypes between healthy human individuals. Clones were sequenced by immunoSEQ multiplex PCR, and TCRdb holds only the in-frame ones, with some missing. The data contain about 2 million clones, roughly 95% of them seen just once; the ten biggest clones take up approximately 1.2%. Sequencing used naive CD8+ T cells sorted from blood. The receptors here all came from a man aged 18 to 29 in good health. Each CDR3 is given with its conserved first and last residue. The D gene is left open where the match is weak. The size entry is marked missing in some rows and otherwise reads once, few, many or a size class.

>TRBJ2-6|-|TRBV19|-
TGTGCCAGTAGTATGGGCCAGGGGATAAGTGGGGCCAACGTCCTGACTTTC
CASSMGQGISGANVLTF
>TRBJ2-3|-|TRBV6-1|TRBD2
TGTGCCAGCAGTGGCAGGCTAGCGGGCGGACTTTTCACAGATACGCAGTATTTT
CASSGRLAGGLFTDTQYF
>TRBJ2-7|-|TRBV7-4|-
TGTGCCAGCAGCTATAGGGTCGGGTCAGATCTACGAGCACCCCAAAATCTAGAGCAGTACTTC
CASSYRVGSDLRAPQNLEQYF
>TRBJ2-7|-|TRBV6-5|-
TGTGCCAGCAGTTACTCGGACTCCTCCTACGAGCAGTACTTC
CASSYSDSSYEQYF
>TRBJ2-2|-|TRBV7-6|-
TGTGCCAGCAGCCCAGGTGGGGGGAGCACCGGGGAGCTGTTTTTT
CASSPGGGSTGELFF
>TRBJ2-1|-|TRBV7-9|TRBD2
TGTGCCAGCAGCTCCACCGGGCGGGGGGCCGCCGGAGACAATGAGCAGTTCTTC
CASSSTGRGAAGDNEQFF
>TRBJ2-2|-|TRBV7-9|-
TGTGCCAGCAGCTTAGTTAGTCACACCGGGGAGCTGTTTTTT
CASSLVSHTGELFF
>TRBJ1-2|once|TRBV5-6|-
TGTGCCAGCAGCTCCGCCGGGGGAAATATCTACACCTTC
CASSSAGGNIYTF
>TRBJ2-7|-|TRBV7-3|TRBD1
TGTGCCAGCAGCGTTTCGGGGAATGGGACAGGGGATAAGGACGAGCAGTACTTC
CASSVSGNGTGDKDEQYF
>TRBJ2-7|-|TRBV13|TRBD2
TGTGCCAGCAGCCCTAGAGGGACTAGCGGGGCCTACGAGCAGTACTTC
CASSPRGTSGAYEQYF
>TRBJ2-3|-|TRBV11-3|-
TGTGCCAGCAGCGGCACAGGGCGTAGCACAGATACGCAGTATTTT
CASSGTGRSTDTQYF
>TRBJ2-7|-|TRBV29-1|TRBD1
TGCAGCGTTGGGGTACAGGGGGCGCAAGAGCAGTACTTC
CSVGVQGAQEQYF
>TRBJ1-1|-|TRBV7-9|-
TGTGCCAGCAGCTTAGCGATTTTGGACACTGAAGCTTTCTTT
CASSLAILDTEAFF
>TRBJ1-5|-|TRBV30|-
TGTGCCTGGAGTGTAGACTTGGGCAATCAGCCCCAGCATTTT
CAWSVDLGNQPQHF
>TRBJ1-1|-|TRBV4-1|-
TGCGCCAGCAGCCCCCACTGGGGGGGGGTGAACACTGAAGCTTTCTTT
CASSPHWGGVNTEAFF
>TRBJ2-2|-|TRBV9|TRBD1
TGTGCCAGCAGCATTACCCGGACAGGGGGGAACACCGGGGAGCTGTTTTTT
CASSITRTGGNTGELFF
>TRBJ2-4|-|TRBV2|-
TGTGCCAGCAGTGAGTCGGAGGCCAAAAACATTCAGTACTTC
CASSESEAKNIQYF
>TRBJ2-1|-|TRBV7-9|TRBD1
TGTGCCAGCAGCTCACCCCCGGGACAGAGCTCCTACAATGAGCAGTTCTTC
CASSSPPGQSSYNEQFF
>TRBJ2-7|-|TRBV19|-
TGTGCCAGTAGCCCGGATGGAGGGGCCTACGAGCAGTACTTC
CASSPDGGAYEQYF
>TRBJ2-2|-|TRBV6-1|-
TGTGCCAGCAGGGGAGCAGAGGAATACACCGGGGAGCTGTTTTTT
CASRGAEEYTGELFF
>TRBJ2-7|-|TRBV7-9|TRBD1
TGTGCCAGCAGCCTGACGTTAGGACAGGGTAACGAGCAGTACTTC
CASSLTLGQGNEQYF
>TRBJ2-2|once|TRBV7-9|TRBD2
TGTGCCAGCAGCTCTATCGGGACTAGCGCGGCCGGGGAGCTGTTTTTT
CASSSIGTSAAGELFF
>TRBJ1-2|-|TRBV6-5|-
TGTGCCAGCAGAAGAAAAACAGGGCTAGCAGGCTACACCTTC
CASRRKTGLAGYTF
>TRBJ2-3|-|TRBV15|TRBD1
TGTGCCACCAGCAGGGGACAGGGGGACACAGATACGCAGTATTTT
CATSRGQGDTDTQYF
>TRBJ2-4|-|TRBV19|-
TGTGCCAGTACCCCGGGAGTTTCTCTAGCCAAAAACATTCAGTACTTC
CASTPGVSLAKNIQYF
>TRBJ2-3|-|TRBV7-9|TRBD2
TGTGCCAGCAGTCCGGGGGGAGAGGGCCCACACACAGATACGCAGTATTTT
CASSPGGEGPHTDTQYF
>TRBJ2-7|-|TRBV4-3|-
TGCGCCAGCAGCCAAGAGGTGACGGGAAGCTACGAGCAGTACTTC
CASSQEVTGSYEQYF
>TRBJ1-1|-|TRBV10-3|-
TGTGCCATCAGTGACTCGGGGAGCACTGAAGCTTTCTTT
CAISDSGSTEAFF
>TRBJ1-2|-|TRBV11-2|-
TGTGCCAGCAGCCCCCCCCGGAACGCGAAACCAAGGGTATCATATGGCTACACCTTC
CASSPPRNAKPRVSYGYTF
>TRBJ2-5|-|TRBV7-6|-
TGTGCCAGCAGCCCGGTCGGCCAAGAGACCCAGTACTTC
CASSPVGQETQYF
>TRBJ2-7|-|TRBV4-1|-
TGCGCCAGCGTAGGGCCTGCAAAAAGGCAGTACTTC
CASVGPAKRQYF
>TRBJ1-1|-|TRBV15|-
TGTGCCACCAGCAGAGAGGGGCCAGGGATTATCCTAGGCACTGAAGCTTTCTTT
CATSREGPGIILGTEAFF
>TRBJ2-5|-|TRBV12-5|TRBD2
TGTGCTAGTGGTTTGGGACTAGCGGGGGAAGAGACCCAGTACTTC
CASGLGLAGEETQYF
>TRBJ2-1|-|TRBV10-3|-
TGTGCCATCAGTGCCCGGACTCAGGTGGGTGAGCAGTTCTTC
CAISARTQVGEQFF
>TRBJ1-6|-|TRBV4-2|-
TGTGCCAGCAGCCAAGCCGAAAACAATAATTCACCCCTCCACTTT
CASSQAENNNSPLHF
>TRBJ2-7|-|TRBV7-8|TRBD1
TGTGCCAGCAGCCTAGGGACAGGGGACCCCACCTACGAGCAGTACTTC
CASSLGTGDPTYEQYF
>TRBJ2-7|-|TRBV11-2|-
TGTGCCAGCAGCTTAAGCGTACAGGGAAACTACGAGCAGTACTTC
CASSLSVQGNYEQYF
>TRBJ1-2|once|TRBV27|-
TGTGCCAGCAGTTCTGGCGGCGGGGTGGGTGGCTACACCTTC
CASSSGGGVGGYTF
>TRBJ2-7|-|TRBV27|-
TGTGCCAGCAGTTTAAAGGGGGGCGAAAGCTACGAGCAGTACTTC
CASSLKGGESYEQYF
>TRBJ2-1|-|TRBV5-1|TRBD1
TGCGCCAGCAGCGTAACCCACAGGGGATTTAAGGCCGATGAGCAGTTCTTC
CASSVTHRGFKADEQFF
>TRBJ1-2|-|TRBV15|TRBD1
TGTGCCACCAGCAGCACTGACAGGGGAGGATCCTATGGCTACACCTTC
CATSSTDRGGSYGYTF
>TRBJ1-2|-|TRBV27|-
TGTGCCAGCAGTTTAGCCGGGGCTGTTGGCTACACCTTC
CASSLAGAVGYTF
>TRBJ1-4|-|TRBV4-1|-
TGCGCCAGCAGCCAAGTGGAGGGGGTATATGAAAAACTGTTTTTT
CASSQVEGVYEKLFF
>TRBJ2-7|-|TRBV2|-
TGTGCCAGCAGTGAGACGGAGGAGCAGTACTTC
CASSETEEQYF
>TRBJ1-3|-|TRBV7-8|-
TGTGCCAGCAGCTCCCTCGAGGTCTCTGGAAACACCATATATTTT
CASSSLEVSGNTIYF
>TRBJ2-3|-|TRBV9|-
TGTGCCAGCAGCGCCGCGGGGAACAGCGGAGATACGCAGTATTTT
CASSAAGNSGDTQYF
>TRBJ1-1|-|TRBV7-9|-
TGTGCCAGCAGCTTAAGCGAGAACACTGAAGCTTTCTTT
CASSLSENTEAFF
>TRBJ2-1|-|TRBV5-6|TRBD2
TGTGCCAGCAGCTTGGCGCTAGCGGGGTGGGGCGATGAGCAGTTCTTC
CASSLALAGWGDEQFF
>TRBJ2-1|-|TRBV27|-
TGTGCCAGCAGTTTTAGGAGCTCCTACAATGAGCAGTTCTTC
CASSFRSSYNEQFF
>TRBJ2-1|-|TRBV5-4|-
TGTGCCAGCAGCGACGTAGGATCTTCCAATGAGCAGTTCTTC
CASSDVGSSNEQFF
>TRBJ2-7|-|TRBV7-9|-
TGTGCCAGCAGCCCCCCCGGCCGTGGGTACGAGCAGTACTTC
CASSPPGRGYEQYF
>TRBJ1-1|-|TRBV9|-
TGTGCCAGCAGCCTGATGGGTAACACTGAAGCTTTCTTT
CASSLMGNTEAFF
>TRBJ1-2|-|TRBV4-2|TRBD1
TGTGCCAGCAGCCAAGAACTCAGCGGCAGGGGGAGGTATGGCTACACCTTC
CASSQELSGRGRYGYTF
>TRBJ1-1|-|TRBV7-9|-
TGTGCCAGCGAGTCGCGGGAGAAAGCTTTCTTT
CASESREKAFF
>TRBJ1-4|-|TRBV6-5|-
TGTGCCAGCAGTTACCTGGCAGGGGAGGCGGAAAAACTGTTTTTT
CASSYLAGEAEKLFF
>TRBJ2-7|-|TRBV11-2|-
TGTGCCAGCAGCTTATTTGGCGGAGGGCCGTCCTACGAGCAGTACTTC
CASSLFGGGPSYEQYF
>TRBJ2-7|-|TRBV12-2|-
TGTGCAAGTCGCTCTACGCCCACGAGGAGCGAGCAGTACTTC
CASRSTPTRSEQYF
>TRBJ2-7|once|TRBV2|TRBD2
TGTGCCAGCAGTGCGACTAGCGGGAGCTCCTACGAGCAGTACTTC
CASSATSGSSYEQYF